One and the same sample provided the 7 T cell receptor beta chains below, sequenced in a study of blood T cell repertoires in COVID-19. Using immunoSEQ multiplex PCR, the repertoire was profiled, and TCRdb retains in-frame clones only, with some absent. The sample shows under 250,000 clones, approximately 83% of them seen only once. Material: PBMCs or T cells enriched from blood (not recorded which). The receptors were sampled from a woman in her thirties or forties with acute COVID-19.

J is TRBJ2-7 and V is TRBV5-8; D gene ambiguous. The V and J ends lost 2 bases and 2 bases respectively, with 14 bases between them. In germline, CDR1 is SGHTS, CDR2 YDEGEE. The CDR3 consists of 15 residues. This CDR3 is CASSFAGHSTYEQYF. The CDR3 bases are TGTGCCAGCAGCTTCGCAGGTCACAGTACCTACGAGCAGTACTTC.

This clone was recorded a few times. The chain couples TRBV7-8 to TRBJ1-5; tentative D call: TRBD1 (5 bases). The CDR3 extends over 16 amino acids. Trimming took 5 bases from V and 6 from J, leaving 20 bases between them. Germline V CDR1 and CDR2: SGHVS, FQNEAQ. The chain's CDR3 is CASSPREGRLAQPQHF. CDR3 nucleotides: TGTGCCAGCAGCCCCAGGGAGGGGCGGCTTGCTCAGCCCCAGCATTTT.

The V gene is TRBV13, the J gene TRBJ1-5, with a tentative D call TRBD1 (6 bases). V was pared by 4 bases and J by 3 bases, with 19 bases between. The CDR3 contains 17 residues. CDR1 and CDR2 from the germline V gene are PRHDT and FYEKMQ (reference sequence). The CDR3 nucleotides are TGTGCCAGCAGCTCCAGGGGCCGGGGCCCCGACAATCAGCCCCAGCATTTT. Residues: CASSSRGRGPDNQPQHF.

This CDR3 reads CASSLAPAGSYNEQFF. CDR3 nucleotide sequence: TGTGCCAGCAGCTTAGCGCCAGCGGGCTCCTACAATGAGCAGTTCTTC. The V and J genes are TRBV7-6 and TRBJ2-1; D perhaps matches TRBD2 (6 bases). CDR1 and CDR2 (germline): SGHVS, FNYEAQ. V gave up 0 bases and J gave up 0 bases, with 9 bases separating them. The CDR3 runs 16 residues.

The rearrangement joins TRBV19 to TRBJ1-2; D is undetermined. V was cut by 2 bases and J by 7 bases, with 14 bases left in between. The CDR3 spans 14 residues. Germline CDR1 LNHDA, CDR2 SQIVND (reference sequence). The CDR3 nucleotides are TGTGCCAGTAGTATAACCGATGCGGCGGGTGGCTACACCTTC. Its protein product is CASSITDAAGGYTF.

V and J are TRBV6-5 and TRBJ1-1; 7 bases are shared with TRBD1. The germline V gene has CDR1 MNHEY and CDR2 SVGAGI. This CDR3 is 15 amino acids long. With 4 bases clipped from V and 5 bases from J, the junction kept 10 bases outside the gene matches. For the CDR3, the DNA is TGTGCCAGCAGTTCAACTTACAGGGGACAGACTGAAGCTTTCTTT. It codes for CASSSTYRGQTEAFF.

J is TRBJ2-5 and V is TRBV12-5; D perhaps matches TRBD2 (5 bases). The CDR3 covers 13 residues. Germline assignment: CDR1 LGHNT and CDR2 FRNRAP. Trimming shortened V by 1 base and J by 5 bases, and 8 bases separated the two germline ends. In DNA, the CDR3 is TGTGCTAGTGGTTTGGGGACTCATGAGACCCAGTACTTC. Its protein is CASGLGTHETQYF. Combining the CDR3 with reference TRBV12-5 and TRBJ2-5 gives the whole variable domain DARVTQTPRHKVTEMGQEVTMRCQPILGHNTVFWYRQTMMQGLELLAYFRNRAPLDDSGMPKDRFSAEMPDATLATLKIQPSEPRDSAVYFCASGLGTHETQYFGPGTRLLVL.